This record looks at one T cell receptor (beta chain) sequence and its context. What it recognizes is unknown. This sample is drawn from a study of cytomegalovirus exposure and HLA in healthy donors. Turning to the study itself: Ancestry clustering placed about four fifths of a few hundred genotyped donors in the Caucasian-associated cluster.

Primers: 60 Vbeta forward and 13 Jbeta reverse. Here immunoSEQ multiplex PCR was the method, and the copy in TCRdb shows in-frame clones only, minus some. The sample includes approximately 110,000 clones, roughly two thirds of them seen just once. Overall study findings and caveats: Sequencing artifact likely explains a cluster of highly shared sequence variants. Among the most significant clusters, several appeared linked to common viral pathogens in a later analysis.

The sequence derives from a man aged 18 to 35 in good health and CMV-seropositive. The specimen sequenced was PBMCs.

Written as DNA, the CDR3 is TGTGCCAGCAGTCCCGCAGTGAAGTCCACAGATACGCAGTATTTT. Protein: CASSPAVKSTDTQYF. The chain employs TRBV6-6 and TRBJ2-3; D ambiguous. Per the germline V gene, CDR1 is MNHNY and CDR2 is SVGAGI (reference sequence). This CDR3 comprises 15 residues. Trimming took off 5 bases at V and 2 bases at J, with 14 bases between the two ends.